This T cell receptor beta chain was observed in a study of T cell repertoires in aging, cancer and after chemotherapy. About the research overall: Repeat sampling of healthy donors over several months to years showed clear clonal overlap. General observations from the study: The repertoire data cannot show anything about immunological memory following chemotherapy.

Peripheral blood genomic DNA, not sorted cells or RNA, was the template. In regard to this clonotype: Its antigen is not identified.

Rearranged V-D-J TRB sequences were amplified with a mixed TRB-A/B primer pool. Via MiXCR, TCRdb re-called the multiplex PCR reads, giving one row per CDR3 protein. Among about 13,000 distinct CDR3 sequences listed, under 30% were seen once. The sample taken for sequencing was blood. This receptor was identified in a human donor in good health.

In nucleotides, the CDR3 is TGCAGTGCTAAACAGGGGAATGAGCAGTTCTTC. Its translation is CSAKQGNEQFF. The rearrangement links TRBV20-1 to TRBJ2-1, with 7 bases lining up with TRBD1. J gave up 7 bases and V 4 bases, and 1 base lay outside the gene matches. Per germline, CDR1 DFQATT and CDR2 SNEGSKA (reference sequence). The CDR3 extends over 11 amino acids.